One sample yielded the 26 T cell receptor beta chains listed below, sequenced in a study of blood T cell repertoires in COVID-19. TCRdb's copy holds only in-frame clones and misses some; the assay was immunoSEQ multiplex PCR. The sample has about 190,000 clones; less than 80% are singletons. Sequenced material: peripheral blood. The source is a woman in her forties or fifties with acute or convalescent COVID-19.

This clone occurred a few times. The chain is built from TRBV2 and TRBJ1-1; D gene ambiguous. The CDR3 sequence is 14 residues long. In germline, CDR1 is SNHLY, CDR2 FYNNEI. V lost 6 bases, J lost 4 bases, and 15 bases lay in between. The CDR3 nucleotides are TGTGCCAGCAGGGGTCGGGTTGGTGGCACTGAAGCTTTCTTT. Translated: CASRGRVGGTEAFF.

This chain links TRBV5-1 with TRBJ2-2; 13 nucleotides agree with TRBD2. The germline V gene encodes CDR1 SGHRS and CDR2 YFSETQ. The J segment lost 1 base and the V segment lost 4 bases, leaving 7 bases of the junction unmatched. This CDR3 has 18 amino acids. DNA of the CDR3: TGCGCCAGCAGCCAAGCCGGACTAGCGGGGGTGAACACCGGGGAGCTGTTTTTT. It codes for CASSQAGLAGVNTGELFF.

The chain is built from TRBV5-4 and TRBJ2-1; 8 positions match TRBD2. Germline CDR1 SGHNT, CDR2 YYREEE (reference sequence). CDR3 length: 19 residues. V dropped 6 bases and J dropped 0; count of bases not matched to a gene: 17. The CDR3: CASTLGGGGRFSSYNEQFF. The DNA of the CDR3 is TGTGCCAGCACCCTGGGGGGGGGCGGGAGGTTCAGCTCCTACAATGAGCAGTTCTTC.

The rearrangement links TRBV6-5 to TRBJ1-2; 7 nucleotides agree with TRBD1. V lost 2 bases, J lost 8 bases, and 8 bases stayed unmatched. Germline V CDR1 and CDR2: MNHEY, SVGAGI. There are 14 residues in the CDR3. CDR3: CASSYEAGGRGYTF. In DNA, the CDR3 is TGTGCCAGCAGTTACGAGGCAGGGGGGAGAGGCTACACCTTC.

The rearrangement uses TRBV10-1 and TRBJ2-3; TRBD2 agrees at 7 bases. Per the germline V gene, CDR1 is WNHNN and CDR2 is SYGVQD (reference sequence). The V gene end was trimmed by 4 bases and the J gene end by 6 bases; junction bases not matched to a gene: 7. CDR3 length: 14 residues. CDR3 DNA sequence: TGCGCCAGCAGTGGTGGCGGGAGCGGTGATACGCAGTATTTT. It is translated as CASSGGGSGDTQYF.

The chain couples TRBV19 to TRBJ1-1, with a tentative D call TRBD1 (6 bases). This CDR3 is 14 amino acids long. V was cut by 9 bases and J by 2 bases, with 16 bases left in between. Germline CDR1 is LNHDA and CDR2 is SQIVND (reference sequence). The CDR3 protein is CASQGSEVNTEAFF. CDR3 coding DNA: TGTGCCAGCCAGGGGTCGGAGGTAAACACTGAAGCTTTCTTT.

V usage is TRBV19 and J usage is TRBJ1-5, with D maybe TRBD1 (6 bases). This CDR3 region has 16 residues. Germline assignment: CDR1 LNHDA and CDR2 SQIVND (reference sequence). Trimming removed 5 bases from V and 2 bases from J, with 16 bases in between. This chain's CDR3 is CASSPRGLGGNQPQHF. The CDR3 DNA reads as TGTGCCAGTAGTCCAAGGGGGTTAGGCGGCAATCAGCCCCAGCATTTT.

The rearrangement links TRBV5-5 to TRBJ1-5, with TRBD1 identical over 8 bases. The junction had 5 bases not matched to a gene; V was cut back by 4 bases and J by 5 bases. Germline V CDR1 and CDR2: SGHKS, YYEKEE (reference sequence). This CDR3 is 14 amino acids long. As DNA, the CDR3 is TGTGCCAGCAGCCTGACAGGGGAGGATCAGCCCCAGCATTTT. This encodes CASSLTGEDQPQHF.

The chain uses TRBV6-2 or TRBV6-3 and TRBJ2-2; 8 nucleotides agree with TRBD1. In germline, CDR1 is MNHEY, CDR2 SVGEGT. Trimming took 4 bases from V and 0 from J; bases not matched to a gene: 7. The CDR3 has 17 amino acids. CDR3 sequence reads: CASSSFRTGTNTGELFF. The CDR3 nucleotides read TGTGCCAGCAGTTCGTTCCGGACAGGGACGAACACCGGGGAGCTGTTTTTT.

The V gene is TRBV5-6, the J gene TRBJ2-3; 9 positions match TRBD2. Trimming cost V 3 bases and J 2 bases; bases outside gene matches: 7. Germline lookup yields CDR1 SGHDT and CDR2 YYEEEE. The CDR3 is 16 residues long. The CDR3, as DNA: TGTGCCAGCAGCTCAAGAGGCGGGAGGGCCACAGATACGCAGTATTTT. Translation gives CASSSRGGRATDTQYF. The full variable domain, completed using reference TRBV5-6 and TRBJ2-3, is DAGVTQSPTHLIKTRGQQVTLRCSPKSGHDTVSWYQQALGQGPQFIFQYYEEEERQRGNFPDRFSGHQFPNYSSELNVNALLLGDSALYLCASSSRGGRATDTQYFGPGTRLTVL.

The chain has TRBV5-6 and TRBJ1-5, with D tentatively TRBD1 (5 bases). Germline V gene lookup returns CDR1 SGHDT and CDR2 YYEEEE. CDR3 length: 15 amino acids. Deletions cut 3 bases from V and 2 bases from J, with 12 bases between. The chain's CDR3 is CASSSLRDGNQPQHF. The CDR3 bases are TGTGCCAGCAGCTCTCTCAGGGATGGCAATCAGCCCCAGCATTTT.

The DNA for the CDR3 is TGTGCCACCAGCAGAGATTCGGGTTTTCAGCCCCAGCATTTT. Encoded protein: CATSRDSGFQPQHF. The rearrangement joins TRBV15 to TRBJ1-5; no reliable D call. The germline CDR1 and CDR2 sequences are LNHNV and YYDKDF (reference sequence). The V end was cut by 0 bases, the J end by 6 bases, with 9 bases between. This CDR3 spans 14 amino acids.

The gene calls are TRBV19 and TRBJ1-6, with D uncertain. Germline V gives CDR1 LNHDA, CDR2 SQIVND (reference sequence). The CDR3 length is 12 residues. Between the trimmed V and J ends, which lost 5 bases and 8 bases, there was a span of 7 bases. CDR3 amino acids: CASSRGDSPLHF. The CDR3 DNA sequence: TGTGCCAGTAGTCGGGGAGATTCACCCCTCCACTTT.

In its sample, this clone ranks as medium-sized (0.01 to 0.1%). The chain carries TRBV19 and TRBJ1-2; D call uncertain. Per the germline V gene, CDR1 is LNHDA and CDR2 is SQIVND (reference sequence). The V end lost 0 bases, the J end lost 4 bases, and 12 bases lay between the germline ends. This CDR3 spans 15 amino acids. This chain's CDR3 is CASSIDLQPGYGYTF. The CDR3 DNA follows: TGTGCCAGTAGTATAGATTTACAGCCCGGCTATGGCTACACCTTC.

The chain combines TRBV5-6 with TRBJ2-1, with 10 positions matching TRBD2. J gave up 8 bases and V 4 bases, and 12 bases lay outside the gene matches. Germline assignment: CDR1 SGHDT and CDR2 YYEEEE. CDR3 length: 16 residues. The CDR3 DNA reads as TGTGCCAGCAGCGGAGGGGCTAGCGGGAGTTTCGATGAGCAGTTCTTC. Its protein product is CASSGGASGSFDEQFF.

This sequence joins TRBV18 and TRBJ2-7; TRBD1 aligns across 7 bases. Looked up from germline, CDR1 is KGHSH and CDR2 is LQKENI. V was clipped by 9 bases and J by 7 bases; unmatched bases: 15. The CDR3 spans 14 residues. The CDR3 bases are TGTGCCAGTAACACAGGGGTTAGCGCGCAAGAGCAGTACTTC. The encoded protein is CASNTGVSAQEQYF.

V and J are TRBV18 and TRBJ2-3, with 8 positions matching TRBD2. Looked up from germline, CDR1 is KGHSH and CDR2 is LQKENI. CDR3 length: 14 residues. The V gene end was trimmed by 3 bases and the J gene end by 5 bases; junction bases not matched to a gene: 4. CDR3 protein: CASSPGRGGDTQYF. The CDR3 coding sequence is TGTGCCAGCTCACCCGGGAGGGGAGGAGATACGCAGTATTTT.

The chain links TRBV18 to TRBJ1-5, with unresolved D. The germline gives CDR1 KGHSH, CDR2 LQKENI. V was shortened by 3 bases and J by 4 bases, with 7 bases between the two germline ends. The CDR3 is 13 residues long. CDR3 nucleotide sequence: TGTGCCAGCTCACCTAAGGAGAATCAGCCCCAGCATTTT. This gives the protein CASSPKENQPQHF.

In DNA, the CDR3 is TGTGCCACCAGTGGAGGAAGGGAGCAGTACTTC. It translates to CATSGGREQYF. The rearrangement links TRBV24-1 to TRBJ2-7, with unresolved D. CDR3 length equals 11 residues. CDR1 is KGHDR, CDR2 SFDVKD, per germline. Trimming removed 5 bases at V and 7 bases at J, with 8 bases between.

The chain joins TRBV11-2 to TRBJ2-3; TRBD1 is a possible D gene (5 bases). CDR1 is SGHAT and CDR2 is FQNNGV in the germline V gene. V lost 0 bases, J lost 2 bases, and 9 bases lay in between. The CDR3 consists of 15 residues. This chain's CDR3 is CASSLDGAPTDTQYF. CDR3 coding DNA: TGTGCCAGCAGCTTAGATGGGGCACCCACAGATACGCAGTATTTT.

The chain combines TRBV30 with TRBJ2-7; D remains ambiguous. CDR1 GTSNPN and CDR2 SVGIG come from the germline V gene (reference sequence). V was trimmed by 2 bases and J by 3 bases, leaving 11 bases between them. The CDR3 covers 13 residues. As DNA, the CDR3 is TGTGCCTGGAGTAGAGGAGTACTCTACGAGCAGTACTTC. It encodes CAWSRGVLYEQYF.

The chain combines TRBV20-1 with TRBJ1-2; D is perhaps TRBD1 (5 bases). Germline V gene data show CDR1 as DFQATT and CDR2 as SNEGSKA (reference sequence). This CDR3 is 11 amino acids long. With 4 bases removed from V and 6 bases from J, the gap between germline ends came to 9 bases. Written as DNA, the CDR3 is TGCAGTGCTAATTCAGGGAATGGCTACACCTTC. Translation gives CSANSGNGYTF.

The genes are TRBV10-3 and TRBJ2-1; 8 bases line up with TRBD2. The trim removed 5 bases at V and 3 bases at J, leaving 9 bases unmatched. CDR1 ENHRY and CDR2 SYGVKD come from the germline V gene. The CDR3 consists of 16 residues. In DNA form, the CDR3 reads TGTGCCATCAGTCAGCCCAGCGGGGGCGGCTACAATGAGCAGTTCTTC. Protein: CAISQPSGGGYNEQFF.

V and J are TRBV18 and TRBJ2-3; 7 bases align to TRBD1. This CDR3 spans 15 amino acids. The germline V gene has CDR1 KGHSH and CDR2 LQKENI. Trimming at V came to 5 bases and at J to 2 bases, leaving 7 bases not matched to a gene. The CDR3 DNA reads TGTGCCAGCTCAACCCGGGACAGAAACACAGATACGCAGTATTTT. Translating gives CASSTRDRNTDTQYF.

The rearrangement joins TRBV2 to TRBJ1-1, with a weak D call TRBD1 (6 bases). Germline CDR1 is SNHLY and CDR2 is FYNNEI. V was shortened by 4 bases and J by 0 bases, with 12 bases between the two germline ends. The CDR3 length is 15 residues. The CDR3 DNA is TGTGCCAGCAGTGGACAGGAGAACATGAACACTGAAGCTTTCTTT. Translating gives CASSGQENMNTEAFF.

This chain uses TRBV6-5 with TRBJ2-1; TRBD2 matches at 8 bases. The CDR3 sequence is 15 residues long. Germline loops: CDR1 MNHEY, CDR2 SVGAGI. With V trimmed by 6 bases and J by 1 base, 5 bases remained unmatched. The CDR3 nucleotides read TGTGCCAGCAGCCCCCGGGGGGGGTCCTACAATGAGCAGTTCTTC. As protein: CASSPRGGSYNEQFF.